The clone carrying this TCR beta chain was picked up many times. The data were obtained in a study of regulatory T cells in long-lasting Graves disease. The time point is: newly diagnosed GD, antithyroid drugs for less than 3 months. The TCR library used RNA extracted from PBMCs. Germline loops: CDR1 DFQATT, CDR2 SNEGSKA (reference sequence). V was shortened by 6 bases and J by 0 bases, with 13 bases between the two germline ends. CDR3 length: 14 amino acids. In building TCR beta libraries, iRepertoire HTBI primers were used together with Arm-PCR of CDR3 regions. One entry per CDR3 protein, called by TCRdb with MiXCR from the multiplex PCR reads. The profile covers around 250,000 distinct CDR3 sequences, with 20% to 25% appearing a single time and approximately 14% taken by the ten largest.

Sequenced here: peripheral blood mononuclear cells (PBMCs), sampled at new diagnosis, from a patient treated with antithyroid drugs. V gene TRBV20-1 combines with J gene TRBJ2-3; D might be TRBD1 (5 bases). The receptor comes from a female donor with Graves disease. CDR3 bases: TGCAGTGCCGTACAGGACGCTAGCACAGATACGCAGTATTTT. It specifies CSAVQDASTDTQYF.